One and the same sample provided the 25 T cell receptor beta chains below, sequenced in a study of cytomegalovirus exposure and HLA in healthy donors. It was with 60 Vbeta and 13 Jbeta primers that the PCR ran. Repertoires were generated with immunoSEQ multiplex PCR, while TCRdb's copy carries only in-frame clones and drops some. The sample has about 180,000 clones; roughly 82% are singletons. Material: PBMCs. The receptors here all came from a woman aged 45-59 years in good health and CMV-seronegative.

This chain connects TRBV7-8 to TRBJ2-7; D is perhaps TRBD1 (6 bases). The ends were cut back, 0 bases at V and 4 bases at J, with 13 bases in the middle. In germline, CDR1 is SGHVS, CDR2 FQNEAQ. The length of the CDR3 is 15 residues. In DNA form, the CDR3 reads TGTGCCAGCAGCTTAGCTCCAGGGGCCGTTTACGAGCAGTACTTC. Encoded protein: CASSLAPGAVYEQYF. Drawing the rest from reference TRBV7-8 and TRBJ2-7, the complete variable domain is GAGVSQSPRYKVAKRGQDVALRCDPISGHVSLFWYQQALGQGPEFLTYFQNEAQLDKSGLPSDRFFAERPEGSVSTLKIQRTQQEDSAVYLCASSLAPGAVYEQYFGPGTRLTVT.

V usage is TRBV5-1 and J usage is TRBJ1-1; the D is unclear. Germline assignment: CDR1 SGHRS and CDR2 YFSETQ. CDR3 length: 13 residues. V gave up 2 bases and J gave up 3 bases, with 8 bases separating them. CDR3 sequence reads: CASSFSGDTEAFF. CDR3 sequence (DNA): TGCGCCAGCAGCTTTAGCGGGGACACTGAAGCTTTCTTT.

V and J are TRBV30 and TRBJ1-2; TRBD1 matches 9 bases. J was trimmed by 4 bases and V by 3 bases; bases with no gene match: 3. Germline CDR1 GTSNPN, CDR2 SVGIG (reference sequence). This CDR3 is built from 13 residues. CDR3 sequence: CAWRGTGRYGYTF. CDR3 DNA: TGTGCCTGGAGGGGGACAGGGCGCTATGGCTACACCTTC.

V gene TRBV15 combines with J gene TRBJ2-7, with D hard to call. CDR1 LNHNV and CDR2 YYDKDF come from the germline V gene (reference sequence). V was trimmed by 3 bases and J by 6 bases, leaving 12 bases between them. There are 13 residues in the CDR3. The CDR3 DNA reads as TGTGCCACCAGCAGGCCGACTGTGGCCGAGCAGTACTTC. Protein: CATSRPTVAEQYF.

The J gene is TRBJ2-5, the V gene TRBV30, with 8 nucleotides matching TRBD1. There are 13 residues in the CDR3. Looked up from germline, CDR1 is GTSNPN and CDR2 is SVGIG (reference sequence). The CDR3 DNA reads as TGTGCTGGAAATACAGGGGGTTTGGAGACCCAGTACTTC. Translated, it gives CAGNTGGLETQYF.

The chain couples TRBV7-2 to TRBJ2-5; D is ambiguous. Germline CDR1 is SGHTA and CDR2 is FQGNSA. V was clipped by 6 bases and J by 1 base, with 9 bases between them. This CDR3 is 13 amino acids long. CDR3 loop: CASRLVTQETQYF. The CDR3 DNA sequence: TGTGCCAGCAGACTTGTCACCCAAGAGACCCAGTACTTC. The full variable domain, in which reference TRBV7-2 and TRBJ2-5 provide the parts outside the CDR3, is GAGVSQSPSNKVTEKGKDVELRCDPISGHTALYWYRQSLGQGLEFLIYFQGNSAPDKSGLPSDRFSAERTGGSVSTLTIQRTQQEDSAVYLCASRLVTQETQYFGPGTRLLVL.

V is TRBV10-1 and J is TRBJ2-7; 9 nucleotides agree with TRBD1. V trimming: 4 bases; J trimming: 3 bases; junction bases outside the gene matches: 10. Germline CDR1 reads WNHNN; CDR2 reads SYGVQD (reference sequence). The CDR3 has 16 residues. Here the CDR3 reads CASSGPPGQGDYEQYF. CDR3 DNA sequence: TGCGCCAGCAGTGGGCCTCCGGGACAGGGAGACTACGAGCAGTACTTC.

The chain is built from TRBV5-6 and TRBJ2-2; the match to TRBD2 covers 10 bases. Germline CDR1 and CDR2: SGHDT and YYEEEE. The CDR3 length is 18 residues. V was pared by 4 bases and J by 8 bases, with 17 bases of the junction left unmatched. The CDR3 here is CASSAFGLADNIIGELFF. The DNA of the CDR3 is TGTGCCAGCAGCGCTTTCGGACTAGCGGACAACATAATAGGGGAGCTGTTTTTT.

The rearrangement uses TRBV5-1 and TRBJ1-4; D gene ambiguous. The CDR3 runs 17 residues. V was trimmed by 0 bases and J by 8 bases, leaving 20 bases between them. Germline V gives CDR1 SGHRS, CDR2 YFSETQ. The CDR3 region has the DNA TGCGCCAGCAGCTTGGACCAGCGAGGAAGCGTTGGAGAAAAACTGTTTTTT. It yields the protein CASSLDQRGSVGEKLFF.

The V call is TRBV19, the J call TRBJ2-3, with 8 bases that match TRBD2. CDR1 and CDR2 from the germline V gene are LNHDA and SQIVND (reference sequence). The CDR3 loop spans 17 amino acids. V lost 1 base, J lost 5 bases, and 11 bases stayed unmatched. The CDR3 coding sequence is TGTGCCAGTAGTATAGCCGTCTCGGGGGGGCCCAGAGATACGCAGTATTTT. Protein sequence: CASSIAVSGGPRDTQYF.

In this sample, this clone turned up a few times. This chain joins TRBV5-1 and TRBJ1-2; TRBD1 matches 8 bases. The CDR3 is 13 residues long. Trimming at V came to 0 bases and at J to 6 bases, leaving 1 base not matched to a gene. CDR1 is SGHRS and CDR2 is YFSETQ in the germline V gene. Here the CDR3 reads CASSLETGDGYTF. CDR3 coding DNA: TGCGCCAGCAGCTTGGAGACAGGGGATGGCTACACCTTC.

V usage is TRBV9 and J usage is TRBJ2-1; a weak D match, TRBD2 (5 bases). Germline-derived CDR1 and CDR2 are SGDLS and YYNGEE. This CDR3 region has 12 residues. V was shortened by 1 base and J by 10 bases, with 9 bases between the two germline ends. CDR3 residues: CASSVWGEEQFF. As DNA, the CDR3 is TGTGCCAGCAGCGTATGGGGAGAAGAGCAGTTCTTC.

The chain recombines TRBV19 with TRBJ1-5; D is unclear. This CDR3 comprises 14 residues. The germline V gene encodes CDR1 LNHDA and CDR2 SQIVND (reference sequence). V lost 3 bases and J 6 bases, leaving 12 bases between the germline ends. CDR3 in DNA: TGTGCCAGTAGTATCGTCAGTGAGGCTCAGCCCCAGCATTTT. Translating it yields CASSIVSEAQPQHF.

V and J are TRBV19 and TRBJ2-5; TRBD2 might be the D (5 bases). V was pared by 6 bases and J by 0 bases, with 20 bases between. CDR1 is LNHDA and CDR2 is SQIVND in the germline V gene (reference sequence). The CDR3 runs to 17 residues. The CDR3 here is CASSDRAASTYQETQYF. In DNA form, the CDR3 reads TGTGCCAGTAGCGACCGTGCGGCTAGCACATACCAAGAGACCCAGTACTTC.

The V call is TRBV11-2, the J call TRBJ2-3; a possible D gene is TRBD1 (5 bases). The CDR3 length is 15 residues. The ends were cut back, 0 bases at V and 1 base at J, with 8 bases in the middle. CDR1 is SGHAT, CDR2 FQNNGV, per germline. CDR3 sequence reads: CASSLDGAGTDTQYF. The CDR3 coding sequence is TGTGCCAGCAGCTTAGATGGGGCCGGCACAGATACGCAGTATTTT.

This clone has a single count. This chain uses TRBV11-3 with TRBJ2-1, with a tentative D call TRBD1 (5 bases). This CDR3 is 13 amino acids long. CDR1 is SGHNT, CDR2 YENEEA, per germline. Trimming cost V 5 bases and J 5 bases, with 10 bases left between them. The CDR3 DNA reads as TGTGCCAGCAGCCAGGACAACAACAATGAGCAGTTCTTC. It codes for CASSQDNNNEQFF.

The J gene is TRBJ2-7, the V gene TRBV7-6; no firm D call. Trimming shortened V by 4 bases and J by 3 bases, and 7 bases separated the two germline ends. CDR3 length equals 12 residues. The germline CDR1 and CDR2 sequences are SGHVS and FNYEAQ. CDR3 sequence reads: CASSSSIYEQYF. CDR3 DNA sequence: TGTGCCAGCAGCTCATCCATCTACGAGCAGTACTTC.

This rearrangement joins TRBV11-2 to TRBJ2-3, with D unresolved. The CDR3 runs 16 residues. V was clipped by 3 bases and J by 0 bases, with 13 bases between them. CDR1 SGHAT and CDR2 FQNNGV come from the germline V gene. The CDR3 nucleotides are TGTGCCAGCAGCTTTATCTGGGCACCTAGCACAGATACGCAGTATTTT. Its protein product is CASSFIWAPSTDTQYF.

The V gene is TRBV7-8, the J gene TRBJ1-3; possibly TRBD1 for D (5 bases). CDR3 length: 12 residues. Trimming took 6 bases from V and 4 from J, leaving 7 bases between them. CDR1 and CDR2 from the germline V gene are SGHVS and FQNEAQ. CDR3 sequence (DNA): TGTGCCAGCAGACAGGCCGGAAACACCATATATTTT. The encoded protein is CASRQAGNTIYF.

A few counts support this clone. The chain couples TRBV19 to TRBJ2-2, with TRBD1 matching over 7 bases. Trimming removed 5 bases from V and 7 bases from J; junction bases left unmatched: 4. This CDR3 spans 13 amino acids. Germline CDR1 LNHDA, CDR2 SQIVND (reference sequence). The CDR3 DNA is TGTGCCAGTAGTCTGTCAGGGGGCGGGGAGCTGTTTTTT. As protein: CASSLSGGGELFF.

This chain connects TRBV28 to TRBJ1-6; D remains unclear. The CDR3 contains 16 residues. Germline CDR1 and CDR2: MDHEN and SYDVKM. The germline V and J ends were trimmed by 1 base and 6 bases, with 13 bases remaining between them. CDR3 in amino acids: CASSLFGRLSNSPLHF. CDR3 DNA sequence: TGTGCCAGCAGTTTATTTGGTCGACTGTCTAATTCACCCCTCCACTTT.

This clone was recorded only once. This chain links TRBV2 with TRBJ1-4; 7 nucleotides align to TRBD1. Germline CDR1 and CDR2: SNHLY and FYNNEI. The V and J ends lost 8 bases and 8 bases, in that order; junction bases with no gene match: 8. This CDR3 spans 13 amino acids. The CDR3 spells CASGDRVYEKLFF. The CDR3 DNA is TGTGCCAGCGGAGACAGGGTATACGAAAAACTGTTTTTT.

The table lists this clone with a count of one. The chain combines TRBV18 with TRBJ2-3; 8 nucleotides match TRBD2. V was pared by 1 base and J by 5 bases, with 5 bases of the junction left unmatched. The CDR3 sequence is 15 residues long. Germline lookup yields CDR1 KGHSH and CDR2 LQKENI. CDR3 residues: CASSPLAGTGDTQYF. CDR3 nucleotides: TGTGCCAGCTCACCACTAGCGGGGACGGGAGATACGCAGTATTTT. Combining the CDR3 with reference TRBV18 and TRBJ2-3 gives the whole variable domain NAGVMQNPRHLVRRRGQEARLRCSPMKGHSHVYWYRQLPEEGLKFMVYLQKENIIDESGMPKERFSAEFPKEGPSILRIQQVVRGDSAAYFCASSPLAGTGDTQYFGPGTRLTVL.

This clone was observed a single time. V is TRBV7-9 and J is TRBJ1-4, with TRBD1 matching 8 bases. This CDR3 is built from 16 residues. Unmatched junction bases numbered 11, after V lost 5 bases and J lost 6 bases. Looked up from germline, CDR1 is SEHNR and CDR2 is FQNEAQ (reference sequence). CDR3 residues: CASSKGQGRGDEKLFF. The CDR3 nucleotides read TGTGCCAGCAGCAAAGGACAGGGTAGGGGAGATGAAAAACTGTTTTTT.

The chain links TRBV5-8 to TRBJ1-2; 7 nucleotides match TRBD1. The CDR3 length is 15 residues. The V segment lost 4 bases and the J segment 5 bases; nucleotides outside the gene matches: 11. Looked up from germline, CDR1 is SGHTS and CDR2 is YDEGEE. The CDR3 DNA sequence: TGTGCCAGCAGCCCAGGGGGGATTCACGTTTATGGCTACACCTTC. Its protein product is CASSPGGIHVYGYTF.